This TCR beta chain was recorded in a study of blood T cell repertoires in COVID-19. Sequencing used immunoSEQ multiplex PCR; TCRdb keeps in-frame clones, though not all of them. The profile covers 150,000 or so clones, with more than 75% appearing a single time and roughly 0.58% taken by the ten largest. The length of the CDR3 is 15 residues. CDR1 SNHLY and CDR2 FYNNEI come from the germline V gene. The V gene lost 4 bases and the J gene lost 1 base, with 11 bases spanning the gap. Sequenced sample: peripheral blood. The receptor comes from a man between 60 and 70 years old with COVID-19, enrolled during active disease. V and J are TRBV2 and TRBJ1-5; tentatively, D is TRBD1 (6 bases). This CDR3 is CASSGTVSSNQPQHF. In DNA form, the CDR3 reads TGTGCCAGCAGTGGGACAGTGTCCAGCAATCAGCCCCAGCATTTT.